Presented here are 12 T cell receptor beta chains from one specimen sequenced in a study of graft-versus-host responses after intestinal transplantation (dated by TCRdb to the early 2020s). Intraepithelial and lamina propria lymphocytes were isolated from graft specimens using dithiothreitol, EDTA incubations and collagenase D digestion. Libraries were constructed by the immunoSEQ multiplex PCR assay. TCRdb's version of the immuneACCESS table is confined to in-frame rearrangements and falls short of the full clone set. An unresolved V gene accounts for under half of the shortfall where checked; the remainder is of unknown origin. This sample comprises some 15,000 clones, about 80% of them detected only once. The ten most abundant clones make up 3.8% of the sample. Material: ileum tissue, obtained roughly 600 days after intestinal transplantation. The receptors were gathered from a human patient who received an intestinal transplant, so some T cells may come from the graft donor.

This clone turned up a few times. The V gene is TRBV5-4, the J gene TRBJ2-7; TRBD1 matches at 7 bases. Germline CDR1 reads SGHNT; CDR2 reads YYREEE (reference sequence). V lost 3 bases, J lost 3 bases, and 15 bases stayed unmatched. The CDR3 covers 17 residues. CDR3 sequence (DNA): TGTGCCAGCAGCTCGGGCGCCCCGACAGGGCCGCGCTACGAGCAGTACTTC. Encoded protein: CASSSGAPTGPRYEQYF. Together with reference TRBV5-4 and TRBJ2-7, the CDR3 gives the full variable domain: ETGVTQSPTHLIKTRGQQVTLRCSSQSGHNTVSWYQQALGQGPQFIFQYYREEENGRGNFPPRFSGLQFPNYSSELNVNALELDDSALYLCASSSGAPTGPRYEQYFGPGTRLTVT.

CDR3 protein: CASSHGQNRAFF. The CDR3 nucleotides are TGCGCCAGCAGCCACGGACAGAATAGAGCTTTCTTT. The chain has TRBV4-1 and TRBJ1-1; D is possibly TRBD1 (6 bases). V dropped 3 bases and J dropped 10 bases, with 12 bases sitting between them. Per the germline V gene, CDR1 is MGHRA and CDR2 is YSYEKL. The CDR3 covers 12 residues.

The gene calls are TRBV7-9 and TRBJ2-1; D tentatively fits TRBD1 or TRBD2 (6 bases each). Germline V gene sequence: CDR1 SEHNR, CDR2 FQNEAQ (reference sequence). The V end lost 2 bases, the J end lost 0 bases, and 8 bases lay between the germline ends. This CDR3 region has 15 residues. The CDR3 DNA follows: TGTGCCAGCAGCTTAAGGGGGGCCTCCTACAATGAGCAGTTCTTC. The encoded protein is CASSLRGASYNEQFF.

This chain connects TRBV13 to TRBJ2-3; D is unclear. V was trimmed by 2 bases and J by 1 base, leaving 7 bases between them. The CDR3 has 14 residues. Looked up from germline, CDR1 is PRHDT and CDR2 is FYEKMQ (reference sequence). DNA of the CDR3: TGTGCCAGCAGCTTAAATAGCCGCACAGATACGCAGTATTTT. It yields the protein CASSLNSRTDTQYF. Filled out from reference TRBV13 and TRBJ2-3, the complete variable domain reads AAGVIQSPRHLIKEKRETATLKCYPIPRHDTVYWYQQGPGQDPQFLISFYEKMQSDKGSIPDRFSAQQFSDYHSELNMSSLELGDSALYFCASSLNSRTDTQYFGPGTRLTVL.

The rearrangement uses TRBV4-1 and TRBJ2-7; TRBD2 agrees at 9 bases. The germline V gene has CDR1 MGHRA and CDR2 YSYEKL. J was trimmed by 7 bases and V by 1 base; bases with no gene match: 14. The CDR3 loop spans 17 amino acids. The CDR3 loop is CASSQARGGPGGVEQYF. CDR3 coding DNA: TGCGCCAGCAGCCAAGCGCGGGGGGGCCCGGGCGGTGTAGAGCAGTACTTC.

This clone occurred a few times. The rearrangement links TRBV30 to TRBJ1-1; D unresolved. The CDR3 runs to 13 residues. V lost 1 base and J 5 bases, leaving 11 bases between the germline ends. Germline V CDR1 and CDR2: GTSNPN, SVGIG (reference sequence). In DNA form, the CDR3 reads TGTGCCTGGAGTGCGCAGGTGGAGACTGAAGCTTTCTTT. This sequence encodes CAWSAQVETEAFF. Variable domain in full (rest from reference TRBV30 and TRBJ1-1): SQTIHQWPATLVQPVGSPLSLECTVEGTSNPNLYWYRQAAGRGLQLLFYSVGIGQISSEVPQNLSASRPQDRQFILSSKKLLLSDSGFYLCAWSAQVETEAFFGQGTRLTVV.

V gene TRBV6-1 combines with J gene TRBJ1-5; no firm D call. The V end lost 1 base, the J end lost 3 bases, and 7 bases lay between the germline ends. CDR1 is MNHNS and CDR2 is SASEGT in the germline V gene. The CDR3 spans 14 residues. CDR3 protein: CASSEEGNNQPQHF. As DNA, the CDR3 is TGTGCCAGCAGTGAAGAAGGGAACAATCAGCCCCAGCATTTT.

The chain joins TRBV5-4 to TRBJ1-2; D unclear. This CDR3 spans 15 amino acids. The germline gives CDR1 SGHNT, CDR2 YYREEE (reference sequence). The germline V and J ends were trimmed by 4 bases and 3 bases, with 16 bases remaining between them. Here the CDR3 DNA reads TGTGCCAGCAGCCACGGGGAGGCTGCCTACTATGGCTACACCTTC. Translation: CASSHGEAAYYGYTF.

The rearrangement uses TRBV11-2 and TRBJ1-5; 9 positions match TRBD1. V trimming: 4 bases; J trimming: 10 bases; junction bases outside the gene matches: 5. The germline gives CDR1 SGHAT, CDR2 FQNNGV. The CDR3 runs to 13 residues. CDR3 loop: CASSSDRGEPQHF. In DNA, the CDR3 is TGTGCCAGCAGCTCGGACAGGGGTGAACCCCAGCATTTT. Drawing the rest from reference TRBV11-2 and TRBJ1-5, the complete variable domain is EAGVAQSPRYKIIEKRQSVAFWCNPISGHATLYWYQQILGQGPKLLIQFQNNGVVDDSQLPKDRFSAERLKGVDSTLKIQPAKLEDSAVYLCASSSDRGEPQHFGDGTRLSIL.

The CDR3: CAISENPANTEAFF. The CDR3 DNA reads TGTGCCATCAGTGAGAATCCCGCGAACACTGAAGCTTTCTTT. This chain joins TRBV10-3 and TRBJ1-1; D ambiguous. This CDR3 spans 14 amino acids. Trimming took 2 bases from V and 1 from J, leaving 8 bases between them. Per germline, CDR1 ENHRY and CDR2 SYGVKD.

The chain is built from TRBV6-5 and TRBJ2-1; TRBD2 agrees at 7 bases. Germline CDR1 is MNHEY and CDR2 is SVGAGI. The CDR3 extends over 14 amino acids. The trim removed 5 bases at V and 4 bases at J, leaving 5 bases unmatched. The CDR3 DNA sequence: TGTGCCAGCAGTGCGCGACTAGCTTACAATGAGCAGTTCTTC. Protein sequence: CASSARLAYNEQFF.

This sequence joins TRBV5-1 and TRBJ1-2, with D perhaps TRBD1 (6 bases). This CDR3 contains 14 residues. Trimming left V 7 bases short and J 4 bases short, with 17 bases between. Germline-derived CDR1 and CDR2 are SGHRS and YFSETQ. As DNA, the CDR3 is TGCGCCAGCCAGACAGGCCAGGGCAGCTATGGCTACACCTTC. Its protein product is CASQTGQGSYGYTF.